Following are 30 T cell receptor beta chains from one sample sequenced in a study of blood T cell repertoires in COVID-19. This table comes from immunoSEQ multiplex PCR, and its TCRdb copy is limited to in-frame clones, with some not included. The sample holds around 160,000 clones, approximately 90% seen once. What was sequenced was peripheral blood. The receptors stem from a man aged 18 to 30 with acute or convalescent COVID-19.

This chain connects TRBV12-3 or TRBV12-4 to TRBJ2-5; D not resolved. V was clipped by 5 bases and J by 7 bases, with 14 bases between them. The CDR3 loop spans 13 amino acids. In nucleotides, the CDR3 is TGTGCCAGCAGTACGACTCCCGAGGTGACCCAGTACTTC. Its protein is CASSTTPEVTQYF.

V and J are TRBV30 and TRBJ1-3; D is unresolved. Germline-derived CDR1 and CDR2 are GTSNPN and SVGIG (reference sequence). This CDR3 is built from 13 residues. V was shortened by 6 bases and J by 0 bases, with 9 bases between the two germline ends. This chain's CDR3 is CACITASGNTIYF. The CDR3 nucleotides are TGTGCCTGCATAACAGCCTCTGGAAACACCATATATTTT.

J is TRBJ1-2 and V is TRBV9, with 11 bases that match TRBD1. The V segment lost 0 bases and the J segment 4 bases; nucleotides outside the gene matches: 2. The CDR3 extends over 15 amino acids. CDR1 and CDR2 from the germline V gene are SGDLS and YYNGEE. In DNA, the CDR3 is TGTGCCAGCAGCGTAGAGGACAGGGGGCTCTATGGCTACACCTTC. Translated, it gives CASSVEDRGLYGYTF. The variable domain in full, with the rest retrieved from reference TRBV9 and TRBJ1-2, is DSGVTQTPKHLITATGQRVTLRCSPRSGDLSVYWYQQSLDQGLQFLIQYYNGEERAKGNILERFSAQQFPDLHSELNLSSLELGDSALYFCASSVEDRGLYGYTFGSGTRLTVV.

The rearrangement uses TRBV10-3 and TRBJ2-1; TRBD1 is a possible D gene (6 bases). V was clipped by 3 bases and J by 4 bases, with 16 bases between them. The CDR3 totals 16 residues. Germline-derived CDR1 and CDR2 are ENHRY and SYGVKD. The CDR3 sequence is CAISDSRGTLYNEQFF. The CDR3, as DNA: TGTGCCATCAGTGACTCAAGGGGGACCCTATACAATGAGCAGTTCTTC.

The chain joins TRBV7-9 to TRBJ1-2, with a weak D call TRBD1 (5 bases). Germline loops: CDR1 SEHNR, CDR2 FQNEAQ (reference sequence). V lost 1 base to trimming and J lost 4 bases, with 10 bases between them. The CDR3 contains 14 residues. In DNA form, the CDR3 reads TGTGCCAGCAGCTTAGTGGGTCAGGGCTATGGCTACACCTTC. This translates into CASSLVGQGYGYTF.

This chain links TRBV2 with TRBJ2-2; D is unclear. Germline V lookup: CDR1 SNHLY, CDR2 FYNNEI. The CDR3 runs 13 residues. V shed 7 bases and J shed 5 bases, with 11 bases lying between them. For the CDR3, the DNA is TGTGCCAGCAAACCGAGAGTAACCGGGGAGCTGTTTTTT. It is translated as CASKPRVTGELFF.

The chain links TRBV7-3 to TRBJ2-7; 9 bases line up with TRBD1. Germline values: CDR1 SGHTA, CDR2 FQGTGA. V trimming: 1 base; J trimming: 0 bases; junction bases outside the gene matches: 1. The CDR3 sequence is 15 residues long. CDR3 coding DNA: TGTGCCAGCAGCTTAAACAGGGGGCCCTCCTACGAGCAGTACTTC. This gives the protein CASSLNRGPSYEQYF.

For the CDR3, the DNA is TGTGCCAGCAGCCCGGCGGGGAGGGGACCGCGGAACACTGAAGCTTTCTTT. Amino acid sequence: CASSPAGRGPRNTEAFF. The genes are TRBV7-9 and TRBJ1-1, with a possible D match to TRBD1 (5 bases). Trimming removed 5 bases at V and 1 base at J, with 20 bases between. The CDR3 loop spans 17 amino acids. The germline CDR1 and CDR2 sequences are SEHNR and FQNEAQ (reference sequence).

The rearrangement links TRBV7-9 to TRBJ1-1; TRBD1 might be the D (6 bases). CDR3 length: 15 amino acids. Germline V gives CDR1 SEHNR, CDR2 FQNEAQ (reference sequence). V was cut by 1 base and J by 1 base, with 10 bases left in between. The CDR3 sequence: CASSLVAGANTEAFF. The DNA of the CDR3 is TGTGCCAGCAGCTTAGTAGCAGGGGCGAACACTGAAGCTTTCTTT.

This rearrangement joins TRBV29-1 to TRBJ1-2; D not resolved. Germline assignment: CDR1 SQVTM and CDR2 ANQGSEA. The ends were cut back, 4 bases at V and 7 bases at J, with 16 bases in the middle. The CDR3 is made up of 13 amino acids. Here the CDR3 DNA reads TGCAGCGTTGCCCCTCCCGGAGGGTCTGGCTACACCTTC. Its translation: CSVAPPGGSGYTF. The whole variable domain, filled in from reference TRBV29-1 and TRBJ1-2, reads SAVISQKPSRDICQRGTSLTIQCQVDSQVTMMFWYRQQPGQSLTLIATANQGSEATYESGFVIDKFPISRPNLTFSTLTVSNMSPEDSSIYLCSVAPPGGSGYTFGSGTRLTVV.

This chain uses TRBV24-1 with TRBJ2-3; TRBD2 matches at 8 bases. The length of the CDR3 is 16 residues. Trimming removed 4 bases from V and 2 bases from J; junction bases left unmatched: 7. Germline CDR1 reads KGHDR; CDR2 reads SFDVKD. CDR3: CATSDPSGGITDTQYF. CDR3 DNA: TGTGCCACCAGTGACCCGAGCGGGGGAATCACAGATACGCAGTATTTT.

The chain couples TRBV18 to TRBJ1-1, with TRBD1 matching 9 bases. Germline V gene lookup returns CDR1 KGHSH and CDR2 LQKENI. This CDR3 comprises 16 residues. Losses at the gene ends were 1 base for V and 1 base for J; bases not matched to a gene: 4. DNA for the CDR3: TGTGCCAGCTCACCACAACAGGGGGCCGAGAACACTGAAGCTTTCTTT. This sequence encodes CASSPQQGAENTEAFF.

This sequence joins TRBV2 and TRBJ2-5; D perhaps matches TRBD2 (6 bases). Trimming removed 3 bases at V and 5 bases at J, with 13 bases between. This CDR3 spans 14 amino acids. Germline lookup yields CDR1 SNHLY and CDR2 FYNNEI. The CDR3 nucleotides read TGTGCCAGCAGTGAGAGGGAGGATTTGGAGACCCAGTACTTC. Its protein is CASSEREDLETQYF. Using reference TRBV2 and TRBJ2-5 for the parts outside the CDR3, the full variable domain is EPEVTQTPSHQVTQMGQEVILRCVPISNHLYFYWYRQILGQKVEFLVSFYNNEISEKSEIFDDQFSVERPDGSNFTLKIRSTKLEDSAMYFCASSEREDLETQYFGPGTRLLVL.

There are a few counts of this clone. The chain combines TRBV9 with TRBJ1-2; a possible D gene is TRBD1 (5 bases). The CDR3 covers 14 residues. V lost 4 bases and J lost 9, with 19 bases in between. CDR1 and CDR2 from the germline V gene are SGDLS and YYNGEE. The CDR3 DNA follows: TGTGCCAGCAGCCCCCAGGGCGGGGTTGAACGCTACACCTTC. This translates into CASSPQGGVERYTF.

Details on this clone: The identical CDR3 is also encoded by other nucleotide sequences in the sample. The CDR3, as DNA: TGTGCCAGCAGCCTGCGAGACAGGGCTAGCAATGAGCAGTTCTTC. It translates to CASSLRDRASNEQFF. The V and J genes are TRBV7-9 and TRBJ2-1; TRBD1 matches 7 bases. In germline, CDR1 is SEHNR, CDR2 FQNEAQ (reference sequence). Trimming removed 5 bases from V and 6 bases from J; junction bases left unmatched: 10. The CDR3 has 15 amino acids.

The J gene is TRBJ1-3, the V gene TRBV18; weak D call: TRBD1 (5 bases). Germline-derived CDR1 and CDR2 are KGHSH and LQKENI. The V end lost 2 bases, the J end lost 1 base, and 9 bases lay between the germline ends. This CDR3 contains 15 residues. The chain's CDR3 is CASSPGSGSGNTIYF. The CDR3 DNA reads TGTGCCAGCTCACCAGGTTCAGGGTCTGGAAACACCATATATTTT. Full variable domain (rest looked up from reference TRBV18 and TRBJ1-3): NAGVMQNPRHLVRRRGQEARLRCSPMKGHSHVYWYRQLPEEGLKFMVYLQKENIIDESGMPKERFSAEFPKEGPSILRIQQVVRGDSAAYFCASSPGSGSGNTIYFGEGSWLTVV.

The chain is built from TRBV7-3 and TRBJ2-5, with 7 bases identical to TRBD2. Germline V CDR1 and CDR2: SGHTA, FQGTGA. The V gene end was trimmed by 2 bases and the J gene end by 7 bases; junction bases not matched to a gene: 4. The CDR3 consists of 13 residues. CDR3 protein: CASSLAGVGTQYF. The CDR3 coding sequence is TGTGCCAGCAGCTTAGCGGGAGTGGGGACCCAGTACTTC.

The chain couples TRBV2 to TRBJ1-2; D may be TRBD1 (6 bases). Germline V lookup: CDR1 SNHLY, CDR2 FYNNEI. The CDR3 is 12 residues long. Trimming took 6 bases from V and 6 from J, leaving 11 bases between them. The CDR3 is CASRRNRDGYTF. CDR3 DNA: TGTGCCAGCAGAAGAAACAGGGATGGCTACACCTTC.

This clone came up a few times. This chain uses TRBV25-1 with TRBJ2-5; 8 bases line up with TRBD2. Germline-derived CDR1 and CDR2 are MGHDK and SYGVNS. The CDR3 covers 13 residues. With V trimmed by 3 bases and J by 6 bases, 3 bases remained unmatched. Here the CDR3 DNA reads TGTGCCAGCAGTGATGCGGGGGGAAAGACCCAGTACTTC. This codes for CASSDAGGKTQYF.

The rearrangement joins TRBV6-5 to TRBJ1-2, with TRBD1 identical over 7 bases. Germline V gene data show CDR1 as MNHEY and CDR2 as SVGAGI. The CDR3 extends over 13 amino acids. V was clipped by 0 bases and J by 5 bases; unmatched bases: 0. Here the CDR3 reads CASSYSTGYGYTF. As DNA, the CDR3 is TGTGCCAGCAGTTACTCGACAGGGTATGGCTACACCTTC.

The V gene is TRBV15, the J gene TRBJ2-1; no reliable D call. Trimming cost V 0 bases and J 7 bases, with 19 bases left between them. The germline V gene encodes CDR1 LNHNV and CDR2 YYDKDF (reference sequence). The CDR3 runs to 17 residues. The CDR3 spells CATSRDFPDGSRNEQFF. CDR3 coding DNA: TGTGCCACCAGCAGAGATTTTCCAGACGGCTCTAGGAATGAGCAGTTCTTC.

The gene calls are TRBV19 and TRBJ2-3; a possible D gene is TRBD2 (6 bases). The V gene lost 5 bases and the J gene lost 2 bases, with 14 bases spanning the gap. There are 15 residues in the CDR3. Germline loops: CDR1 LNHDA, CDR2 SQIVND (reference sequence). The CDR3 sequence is CASSPRGRDTDTQYF. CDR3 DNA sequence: TGTGCCAGTAGTCCGCGGGGACGAGACACAGATACGCAGTATTTT.

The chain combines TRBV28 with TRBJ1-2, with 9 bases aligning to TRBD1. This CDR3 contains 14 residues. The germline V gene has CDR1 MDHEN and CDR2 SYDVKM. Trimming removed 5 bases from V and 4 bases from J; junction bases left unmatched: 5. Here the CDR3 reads CASSPDRGSYGYTF. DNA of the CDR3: TGTGCCAGCAGTCCGGACAGGGGAAGCTATGGCTACACCTTC.

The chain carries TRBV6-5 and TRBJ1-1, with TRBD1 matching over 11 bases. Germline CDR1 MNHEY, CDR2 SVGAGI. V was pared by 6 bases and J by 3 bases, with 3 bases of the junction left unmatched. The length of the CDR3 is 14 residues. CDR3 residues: CASRRDRGDTEAFF. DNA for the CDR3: TGTGCCAGCAGACGGGACAGGGGGGACACTGAAGCTTTCTTT.

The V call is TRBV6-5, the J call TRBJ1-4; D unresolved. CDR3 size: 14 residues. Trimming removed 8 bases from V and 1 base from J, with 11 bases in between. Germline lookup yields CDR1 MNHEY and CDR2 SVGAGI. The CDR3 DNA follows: TGTGCCAGCCCGCGAGCGGTAACTAATGAAAAACTGTTTTTT. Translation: CASPRAVTNEKLFF.

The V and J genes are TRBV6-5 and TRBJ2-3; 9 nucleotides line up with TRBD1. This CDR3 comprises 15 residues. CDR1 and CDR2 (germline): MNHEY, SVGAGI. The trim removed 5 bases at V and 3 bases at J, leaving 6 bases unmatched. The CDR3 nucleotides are TGTGCCAGCAGTCGGGACAGGGCCATAACAGATACGCAGTATTTT. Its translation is CASSRDRAITDTQYF.

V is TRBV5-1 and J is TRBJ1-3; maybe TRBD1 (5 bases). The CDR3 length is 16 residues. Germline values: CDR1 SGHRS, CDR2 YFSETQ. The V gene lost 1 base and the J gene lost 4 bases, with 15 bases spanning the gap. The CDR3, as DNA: TGCGCCAGCAGCTTGTCATCAGACAGTCTAGGAAACACCATATATTTT. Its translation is CASSLSSDSLGNTIYF.

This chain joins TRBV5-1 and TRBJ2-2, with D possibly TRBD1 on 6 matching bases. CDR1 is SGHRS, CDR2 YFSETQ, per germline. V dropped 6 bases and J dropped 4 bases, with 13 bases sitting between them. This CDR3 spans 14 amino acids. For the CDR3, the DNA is TGCGCCAGCAAGAGGACAGAGTTCACCGGGGAGCTGTTTTTT. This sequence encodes CASKRTEFTGELFF.

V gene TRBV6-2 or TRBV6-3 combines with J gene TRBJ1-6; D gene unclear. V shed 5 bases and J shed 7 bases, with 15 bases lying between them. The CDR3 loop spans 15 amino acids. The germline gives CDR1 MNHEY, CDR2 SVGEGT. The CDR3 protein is CASSIWEAGNSPLHF. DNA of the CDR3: TGTGCCAGCAGTATTTGGGAAGCGGGGAATTCACCCCTCCACTTT.

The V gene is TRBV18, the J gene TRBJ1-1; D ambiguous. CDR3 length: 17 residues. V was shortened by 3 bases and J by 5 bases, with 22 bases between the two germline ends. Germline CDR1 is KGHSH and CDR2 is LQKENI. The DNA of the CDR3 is TGTGCCAGCTCACCCAGCTCGGGTTTGGTTTTTACTACTGAAGCTTTCTTT. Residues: CASSPSSGLVFTTEAFF.